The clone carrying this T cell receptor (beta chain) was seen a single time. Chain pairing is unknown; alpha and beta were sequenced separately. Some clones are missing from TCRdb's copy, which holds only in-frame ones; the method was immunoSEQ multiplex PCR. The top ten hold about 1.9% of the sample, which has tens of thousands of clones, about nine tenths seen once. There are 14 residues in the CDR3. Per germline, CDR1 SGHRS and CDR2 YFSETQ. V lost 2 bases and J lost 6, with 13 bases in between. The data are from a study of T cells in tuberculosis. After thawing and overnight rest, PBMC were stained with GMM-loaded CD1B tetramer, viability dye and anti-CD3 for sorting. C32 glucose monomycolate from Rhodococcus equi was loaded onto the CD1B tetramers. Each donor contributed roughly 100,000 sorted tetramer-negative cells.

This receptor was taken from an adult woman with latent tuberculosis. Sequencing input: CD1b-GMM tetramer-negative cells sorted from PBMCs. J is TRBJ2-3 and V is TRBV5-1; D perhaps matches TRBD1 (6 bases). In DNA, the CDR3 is TGCGCCAGCAGCTTTAACAGGGATGTTGATACGCAGTATTTT. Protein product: CASSFNRDVDTQYF.